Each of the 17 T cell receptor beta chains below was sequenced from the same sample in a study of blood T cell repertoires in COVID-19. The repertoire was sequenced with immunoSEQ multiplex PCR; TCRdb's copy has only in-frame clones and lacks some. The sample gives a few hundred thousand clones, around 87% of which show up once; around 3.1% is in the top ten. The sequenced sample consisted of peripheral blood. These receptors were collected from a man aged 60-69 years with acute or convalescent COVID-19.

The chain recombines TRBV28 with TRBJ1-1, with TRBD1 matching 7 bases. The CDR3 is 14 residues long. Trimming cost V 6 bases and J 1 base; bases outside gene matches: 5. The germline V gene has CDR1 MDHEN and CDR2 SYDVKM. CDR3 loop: CASRAQGGNTEAFF. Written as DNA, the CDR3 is TGTGCCAGCAGGGCTCAGGGGGGGAACACTGAAGCTTTCTTT.

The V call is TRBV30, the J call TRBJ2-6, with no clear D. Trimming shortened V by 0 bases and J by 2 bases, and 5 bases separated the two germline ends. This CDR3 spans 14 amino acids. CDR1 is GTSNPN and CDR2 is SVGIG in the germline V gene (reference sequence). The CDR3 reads CAWSVHAGANVLTF. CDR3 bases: TGTGCCTGGAGTGTACATGCTGGGGCCAACGTCCTGACTTTC.

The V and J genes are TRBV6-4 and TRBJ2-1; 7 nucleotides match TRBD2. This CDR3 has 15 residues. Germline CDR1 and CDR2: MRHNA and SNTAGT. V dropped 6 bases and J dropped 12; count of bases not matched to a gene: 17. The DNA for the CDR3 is TGTGCCAGCAGGGGGGACGGAGCGGGGAATGATAGGCAGTTCTTC. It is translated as CASRGDGAGNDRQFF.

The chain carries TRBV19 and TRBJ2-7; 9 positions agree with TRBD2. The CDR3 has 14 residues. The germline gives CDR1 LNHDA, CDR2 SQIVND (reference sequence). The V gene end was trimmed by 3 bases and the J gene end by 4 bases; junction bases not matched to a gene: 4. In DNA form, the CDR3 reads TGTGCCAGTAGTATGGGTAGCGGGGGTTACGAGCAGTACTTC. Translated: CASSMGSGGYEQYF. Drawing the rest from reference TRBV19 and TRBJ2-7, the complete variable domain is DGGITQSPKYLFRKEGQNVTLSCEQNLNHDAMYWYRQDPGQGLRLIYYSQIVNDFQKGDIAEGYSVSREKKESFPLTVTSAQKNPTAFYLCASSMGSGGYEQYFGPGTRLTVT.

The CDR3 sequence is CASSLASGSSYEQYF. The CDR3 coding sequence is TGTGCCAGCAGCTTAGCCTCAGGGTCATCCTACGAGCAGTACTTC. The chain uses TRBV11-1 and TRBJ2-7; tentatively, D is TRBD1 (5 bases). The CDR3 has 15 amino acids. Trimming took off 0 bases at V and 1 base at J, with 10 bases between the two ends. Germline V lookup: CDR1 SGHAT, CDR2 FQDESV (reference sequence).

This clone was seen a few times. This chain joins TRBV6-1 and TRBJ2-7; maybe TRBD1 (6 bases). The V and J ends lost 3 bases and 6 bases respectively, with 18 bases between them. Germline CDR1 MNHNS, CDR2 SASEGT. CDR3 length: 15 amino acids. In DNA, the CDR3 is TGTGCCAGCAGTGAGCTACAGGGCCTCTACGGCGAGCAGTACTTC. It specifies CASSELQGLYGEQYF.

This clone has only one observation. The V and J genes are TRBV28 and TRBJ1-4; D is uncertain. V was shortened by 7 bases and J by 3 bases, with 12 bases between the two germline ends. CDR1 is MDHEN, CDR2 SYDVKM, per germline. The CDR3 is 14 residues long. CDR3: CASTKTRPNEKLFF. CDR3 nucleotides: TGTGCCAGCACCAAGACAAGACCTAATGAAAAACTGTTTTTT.

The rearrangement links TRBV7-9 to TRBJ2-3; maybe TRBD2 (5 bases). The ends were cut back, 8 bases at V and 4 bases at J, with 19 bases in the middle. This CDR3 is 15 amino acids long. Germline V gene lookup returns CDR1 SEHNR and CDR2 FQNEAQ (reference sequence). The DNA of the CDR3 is TGTGCCAGCTGGGGAGTCCTCACCAGCGCAGATACGCAGTATTTT. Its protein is CASWGVLTSADTQYF.

The CDR3 protein is CASSGGLAALTQETQYF. The CDR3, as DNA: TGTGCCAGCAGCGGGGGACTAGCGGCCCTCACCCAAGAGACCCAGTACTTC. This rearrangement joins TRBV7-2 to TRBJ2-5; 11 bases align to TRBD2. The CDR3 totals 17 residues. CDR1 is SGHTA and CDR2 is FQGNSA in the germline V gene. V was clipped by 5 bases and J by 1 base; unmatched bases: 9.

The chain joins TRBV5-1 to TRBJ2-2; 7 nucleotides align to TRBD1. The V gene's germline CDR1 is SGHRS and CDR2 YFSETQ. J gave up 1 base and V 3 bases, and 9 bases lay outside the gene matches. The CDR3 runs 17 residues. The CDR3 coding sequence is TGCGCCAGCAGCTATTCGACAGGGACGGGGAACACCGGGGAGCTGTTTTTT. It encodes CASSYSTGTGNTGELFF.

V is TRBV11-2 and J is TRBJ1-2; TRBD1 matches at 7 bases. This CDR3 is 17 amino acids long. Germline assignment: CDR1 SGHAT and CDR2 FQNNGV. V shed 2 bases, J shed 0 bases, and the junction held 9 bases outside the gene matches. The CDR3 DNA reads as TGTGCCAGCAGCTTACGACAGGGAATCCCCCCTAACTATGGCTACACCTTC. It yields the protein CASSLRQGIPPNYGYTF.

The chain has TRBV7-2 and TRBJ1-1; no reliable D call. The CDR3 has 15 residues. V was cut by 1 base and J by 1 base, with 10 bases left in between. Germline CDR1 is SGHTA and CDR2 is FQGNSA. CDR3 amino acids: CASSLVGGWNTEAFF. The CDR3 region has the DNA TGTGCCAGCAGCTTAGTGGGAGGGTGGAACACTGAAGCTTTCTTT.

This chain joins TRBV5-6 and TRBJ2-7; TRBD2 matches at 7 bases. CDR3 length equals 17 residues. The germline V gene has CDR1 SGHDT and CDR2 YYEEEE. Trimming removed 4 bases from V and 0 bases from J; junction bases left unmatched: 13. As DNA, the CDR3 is TGTGCCAGCAGCCCGACGGGGCGGGGGACCCGCTCCTACGAGCAGTACTTC. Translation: CASSPTGRGTRSYEQYF.

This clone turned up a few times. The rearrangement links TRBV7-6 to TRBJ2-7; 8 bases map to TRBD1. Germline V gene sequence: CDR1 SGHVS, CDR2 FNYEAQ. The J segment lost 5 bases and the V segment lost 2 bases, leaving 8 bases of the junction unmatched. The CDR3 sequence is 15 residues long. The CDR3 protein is CASSLQGQGSDEQYF. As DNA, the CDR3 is TGTGCCAGCAGCTTACAAGGACAGGGAAGCGACGAGCAGTACTTC. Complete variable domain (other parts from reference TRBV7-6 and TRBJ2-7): GAGVSQSPRYKVTKRGQDVALRCDPISGHVSLYWYRQALGQGPEFLTYFNYEAQQDKSGLPNDRFSAERPEGSISTLTIQRTEQRDSAMYRCASSLQGQGSDEQYFGPGTRLTVT.

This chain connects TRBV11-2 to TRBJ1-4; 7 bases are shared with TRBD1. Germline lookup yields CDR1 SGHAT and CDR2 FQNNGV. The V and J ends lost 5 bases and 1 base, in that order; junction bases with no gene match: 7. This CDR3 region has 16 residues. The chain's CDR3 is CASSPPGGQTNEKLFF. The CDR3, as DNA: TGTGCCAGCAGCCCCCCAGGGGGACAAACTAATGAAAAACTGTTTTTT.

In nucleotides, the CDR3 is TGTGCCAGCAGCCCAGGGGGAGCGTTATACGAGCAGTACTTC. As protein: CASSPGGALYEQYF. The genes are TRBV13 and TRBJ2-7, with 7 bases that match TRBD1. Germline V gene sequence: CDR1 PRHDT, CDR2 FYEKMQ (reference sequence). Trimming removed 5 bases from V and 4 bases from J; junction bases left unmatched: 8. This CDR3 has 14 residues.

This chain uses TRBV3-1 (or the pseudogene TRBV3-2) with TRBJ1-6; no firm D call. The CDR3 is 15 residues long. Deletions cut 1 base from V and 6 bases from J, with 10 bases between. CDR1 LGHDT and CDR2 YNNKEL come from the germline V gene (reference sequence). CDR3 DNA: TGTGCCAGCAGCCAAGTGGGAGGGCGTAATTCACCCCTCCACTTT. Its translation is CASSQVGGRNSPLHF.